This TCR beta chain was captured by sequencing in a study of T cells in women clearing cervical HPV infection. Study background: Controls were women whose single incident HPV16 infection cleared within 12 months without precancer or cancer.

With regard to this clone: Its antigen is not identified. The CDR3 end falls 3 residues outside the read, so it is completed with the germline J gene.

Sequencing used immunoSEQ multiplex PCR; TCRdb keeps in-frame clones, though not all of them. Its clone listing holds tens of thousands of clones. Unmatched junction bases numbered 10, after V lost 3 bases and J lost 2 bases. Germline V gene lookup returns CDR1 KGHSH and CDR2 LQKENI. The CDR3 contains 19 residues. General study results and limits: Repertoire richness, not evenness, was significantly elevated in CIN3+ cases versus controls.

The TCR comes from a woman between 18 and 75 years old with a cervical HPV16 infection that either progressed to CIN3+ or cleared (not recorded which). V and J are TRBV18 and TRBJ2-3; 14 nucleotides line up with TRBD2. The specimen sequenced was blood buffy coat. CDR3 region: CASSPKTGLAGADTDTQYF. The sequenced CDR3 bases are TGTGCCAGCTCACCTAAGACGGGACTAGCGGGGGCAGACACAGATACG.